A single sample is the source of the 5 T cell receptor beta chains below, sequenced in a study of blood T cell repertoires in COVID-19. Repertoires were generated with immunoSEQ multiplex PCR, while TCRdb's copy carries only in-frame clones and drops some. Among some 170,000 clones listed, approximately 80% were seen once. The sample consisted of peripheral blood. The receptors were sampled from a man between 60 and 75 years old with acute or convalescent COVID-19.

The rearrangement links TRBV27 to TRBJ1-2; perhaps TRBD1 as D (5 bases). The CDR3 has 14 amino acids. Germline V gene sequence: CDR1 MNHEY, CDR2 SMNVEV (reference sequence). V was shortened by 1 base and J by 4 bases, with 10 bases between the two germline ends. The CDR3 region is CASSLLGGSYGYTF. CDR3 bases: TGTGCCAGCAGTTTATTGGGGGGAAGCTATGGCTACACCTTC.

V gene TRBV7-6 combines with J gene TRBJ2-1; 11 bases line up with TRBD2. The junction had 4 bases not matched to a gene; V was cut back by 5 bases and J by 4 bases. Germline V lookup: CDR1 SGHVS, CDR2 FNYEAQ. There are 15 residues in the CDR3. The chain's CDR3 is CASSITSGGYNEQFF. The CDR3 nucleotides are TGTGCCAGCAGCATTACTAGCGGGGGTTACAATGAGCAGTTCTTC.

This clone was counted between two and nine times. The rearrangement uses TRBV30 and TRBJ2-3; 9 bases match TRBD1. The junction had 9 bases not matched to a gene; V was cut back by 2 bases and J by 6 bases. This CDR3 contains 15 residues. The V gene's germline CDR1 is GTSNPN and CDR2 SVGIG (reference sequence). The chain's CDR3 is CAWSFKDRGVDTQYF. The DNA for the CDR3 is TGTGCCTGGAGTTTCAAGGACAGGGGAGTCGATACGCAGTATTTT.

This chain uses TRBV5-4 with TRBJ1-1; TRBD1 is a possible D gene (6 bases). CDR3 length: 12 amino acids. Germline V gives CDR1 SGHNT, CDR2 YYREEE (reference sequence). V lost 7 bases and J lost 4, with 11 bases in between. The DNA for the CDR3 is TGTGCCAGCGGCGGGGGCGGCACTGAAGCTTTCTTT. Its translation is CASGGGGTEAFF.

V is TRBV10-3 and J is TRBJ2-1, with a tentative D call TRBD2 (5 bases). Trimming took off 3 bases at V and 8 bases at J, with 11 bases between the two ends. The CDR3 has 13 amino acids. Germline CDR1 reads ENHRY; CDR2 reads SYGVKD. The CDR3: CAISETRLDEQFF. CDR3 bases: TGTGCCATCAGTGAAACTAGATTAGATGAGCAGTTCTTC.